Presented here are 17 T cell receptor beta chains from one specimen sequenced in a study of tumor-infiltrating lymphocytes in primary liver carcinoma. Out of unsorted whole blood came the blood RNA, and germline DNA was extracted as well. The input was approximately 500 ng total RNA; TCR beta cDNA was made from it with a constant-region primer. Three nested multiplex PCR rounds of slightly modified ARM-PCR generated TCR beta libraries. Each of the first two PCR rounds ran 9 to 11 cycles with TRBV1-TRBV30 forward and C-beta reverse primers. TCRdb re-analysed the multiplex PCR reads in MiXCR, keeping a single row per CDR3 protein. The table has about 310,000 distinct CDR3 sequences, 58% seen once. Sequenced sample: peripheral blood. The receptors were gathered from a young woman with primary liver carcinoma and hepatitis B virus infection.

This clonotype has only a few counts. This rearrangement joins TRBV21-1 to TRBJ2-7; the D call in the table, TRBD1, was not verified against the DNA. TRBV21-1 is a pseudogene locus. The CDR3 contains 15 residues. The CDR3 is CASSKVPTEFYEQYF. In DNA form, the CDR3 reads TGTGCCAGCAGCAAAGTCCCGACGGAATTCTACGAGCAGTACTTC.

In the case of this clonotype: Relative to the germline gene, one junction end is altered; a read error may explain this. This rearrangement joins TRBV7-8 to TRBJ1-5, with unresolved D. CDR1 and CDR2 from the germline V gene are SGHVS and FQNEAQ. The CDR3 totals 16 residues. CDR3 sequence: CASSTSTGISNQPHHF. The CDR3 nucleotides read TGTGCCAGCAGCACATCGACGGGTATAAGCAATCAGCCCCACCATTTT.

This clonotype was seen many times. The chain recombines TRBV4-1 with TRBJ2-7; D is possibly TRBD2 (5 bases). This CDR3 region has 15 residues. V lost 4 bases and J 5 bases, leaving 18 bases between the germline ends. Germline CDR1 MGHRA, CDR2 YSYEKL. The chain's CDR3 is CASSPVGGEVDEQYF. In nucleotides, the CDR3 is TGCGCCAGCAGCCCTGTAGGAGGTGAAGTCGACGAGCAGTACTTC.

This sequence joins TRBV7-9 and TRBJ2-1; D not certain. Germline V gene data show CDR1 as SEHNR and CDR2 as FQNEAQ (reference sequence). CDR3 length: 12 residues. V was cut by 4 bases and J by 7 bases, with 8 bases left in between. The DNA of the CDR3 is TGTGCCAGCAGCTCAGAGTGGAATGAGCAGTTCTTC. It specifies CASSSEWNEQFF. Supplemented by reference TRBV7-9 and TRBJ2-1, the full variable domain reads DTGVSQNPRHKITKRGQNVTFRCDPISEHNRLYWYRQTLGQGPEFLTYFQNEAQLEKSRLLSDRFSAERPKGSFSTLEIQRTEQGDSAMYLCASSSEWNEQFFGPGTRLTVL.

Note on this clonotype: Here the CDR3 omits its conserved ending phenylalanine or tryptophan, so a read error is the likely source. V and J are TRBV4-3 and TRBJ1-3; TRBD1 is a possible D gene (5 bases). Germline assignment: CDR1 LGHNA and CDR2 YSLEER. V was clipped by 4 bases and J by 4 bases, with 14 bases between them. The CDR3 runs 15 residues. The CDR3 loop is CASSPSEGPGNTIYS. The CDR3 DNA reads TGCGCCAGCAGCCCCTCCGAGGGACCCGGAAACACCATATATTCT.

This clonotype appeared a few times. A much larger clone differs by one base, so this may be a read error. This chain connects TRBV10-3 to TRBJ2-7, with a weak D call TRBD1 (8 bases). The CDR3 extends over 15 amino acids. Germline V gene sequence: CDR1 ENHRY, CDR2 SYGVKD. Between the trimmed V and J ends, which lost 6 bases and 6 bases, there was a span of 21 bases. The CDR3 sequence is CAISTGGQGGCEQYF. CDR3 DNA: TGTGCCATCAGCACCGGCGGACAGGGAGGGTGCGAGCAGTACTTC.

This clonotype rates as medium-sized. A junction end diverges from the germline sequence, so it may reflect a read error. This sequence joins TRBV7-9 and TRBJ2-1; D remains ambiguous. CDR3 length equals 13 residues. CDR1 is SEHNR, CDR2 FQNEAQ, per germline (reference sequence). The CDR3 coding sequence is TGTGCCAGCAGTTTAGGGTTATTCAATGAGCAGTTCTTC. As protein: CASSLGLFNEQFF.

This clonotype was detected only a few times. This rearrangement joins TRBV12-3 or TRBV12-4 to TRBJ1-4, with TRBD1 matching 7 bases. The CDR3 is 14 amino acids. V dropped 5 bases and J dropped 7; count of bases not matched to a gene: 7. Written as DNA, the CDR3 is TGTGCCAGCAGTCCCCGACAGGGCGGTGAAAAACTGTTTTTT. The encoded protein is CASSPRQGGEKLFF.

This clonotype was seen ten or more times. This CDR3 is CASSSGLAGGDTQYF. DNA of the CDR3: TGTGCCAGCAGCTCGGGACTAGCGGGAGGAGATACGCAGTATTTT. This chain joins TRBV6-5 and TRBJ2-3; TRBD2 matches at 15 bases. This CDR3 is 15 amino acids long. Germline-derived CDR1 and CDR2 are MNHEY and SVGAGI. Trimming at V came to 6 bases and at J to 5 bases, leaving 3 bases not matched to a gene.

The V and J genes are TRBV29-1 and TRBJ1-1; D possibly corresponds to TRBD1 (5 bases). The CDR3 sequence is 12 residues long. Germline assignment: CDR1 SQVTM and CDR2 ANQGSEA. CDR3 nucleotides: TGCGGAAAGTTGGGTCCAGGGAATGACGCTTTCTTT. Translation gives CGKLGPGNDAFF.

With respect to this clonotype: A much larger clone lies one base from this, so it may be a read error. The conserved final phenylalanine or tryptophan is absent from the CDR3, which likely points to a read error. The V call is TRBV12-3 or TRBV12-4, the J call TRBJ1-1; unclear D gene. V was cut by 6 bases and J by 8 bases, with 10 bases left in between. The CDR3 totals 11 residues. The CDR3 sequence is CASSLTEEAFL. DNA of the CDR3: TGTGCCAGCAGCCTAACGGAAGAAGCTTTCCTT.

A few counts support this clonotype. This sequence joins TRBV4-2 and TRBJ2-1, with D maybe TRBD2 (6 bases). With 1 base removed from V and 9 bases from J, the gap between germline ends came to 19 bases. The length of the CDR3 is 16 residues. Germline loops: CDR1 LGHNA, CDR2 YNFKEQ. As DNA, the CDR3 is TGTGCCAGCAGCCAAGGAGTTAGCGGACCCCGAAGTGAGCAGTTCTTC. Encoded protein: CASSQGVSGPRSEQFF.

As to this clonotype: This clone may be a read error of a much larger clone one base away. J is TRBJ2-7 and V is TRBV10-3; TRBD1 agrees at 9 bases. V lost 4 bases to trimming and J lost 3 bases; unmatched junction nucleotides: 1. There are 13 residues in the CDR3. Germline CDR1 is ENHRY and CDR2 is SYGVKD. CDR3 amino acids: CAISGTGDYEQYF. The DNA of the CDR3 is TGTGCCATCAGTGGGACAGGGGACTACGAGCAGTACTTC.

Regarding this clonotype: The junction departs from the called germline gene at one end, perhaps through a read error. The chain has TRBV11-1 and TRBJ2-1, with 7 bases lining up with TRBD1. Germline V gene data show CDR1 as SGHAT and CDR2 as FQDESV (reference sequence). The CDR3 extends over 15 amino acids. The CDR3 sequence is CASGFVTGESDEQFF. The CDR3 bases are TGTGCCAGCGGCTTCGTAACAGGGGAGAGCGATGAGCAGTTCTTC.

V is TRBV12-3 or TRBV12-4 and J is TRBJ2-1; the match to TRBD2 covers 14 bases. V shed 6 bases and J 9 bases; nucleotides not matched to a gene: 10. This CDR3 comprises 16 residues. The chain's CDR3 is CASSGQLGLAGAEQFF. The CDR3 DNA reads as TGTGCCAGCAGCGGACAGCTGGGACTAGCGGGAGCTGAGCAGTTCTTC.

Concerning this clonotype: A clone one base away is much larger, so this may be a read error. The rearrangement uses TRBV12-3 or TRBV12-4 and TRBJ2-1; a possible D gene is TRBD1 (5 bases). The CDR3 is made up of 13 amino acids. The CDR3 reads CASSSLMDNEQLF. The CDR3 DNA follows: TGTGCCAGCAGTTCCTTGATGGACAATGAGCAGCTCTTC.

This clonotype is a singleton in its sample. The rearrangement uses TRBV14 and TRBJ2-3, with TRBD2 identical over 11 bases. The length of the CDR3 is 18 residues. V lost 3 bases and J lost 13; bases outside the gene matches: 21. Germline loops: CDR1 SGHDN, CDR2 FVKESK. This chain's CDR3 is CASSQTTSGSGGPRGEYF. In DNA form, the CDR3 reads TGTGCCAGCAGCCAGACCACTAGCGGGAGCGGAGGGCCACGAGGGGAGTATTTT.